This T cell receptor (beta chain) was retrieved from a study of response to subunit inactivated influenza vaccine. This clonotype was recorded a few times. TCRdb processed the RT-PCR reads anew with MiXCR; each CDR3 protein has one entry. This sample carries some 500,000 distinct CDR3 sequences, approximately 17% of them seen once, and the ten largest clones take 3%. The clonotype was recovered from a man in his fifties or sixties who received an inactivated influenza vaccine. The input for sequencing was CD4+ T cells sorted from PBMCs, taken roughly 24 months after vaccination.

The CDR3 here is CASSQRGAGDNEKLFF. In DNA form, the CDR3 reads TGTGCCAGCAGCCAAAGGGGGGCAGGAGATAATGAAAAACTGTTTTTT. V and J are TRBV3-1 and TRBJ1-4; the D gene is possibly TRBD1 (6 bases). The CDR3 runs 16 residues. V was trimmed by 2 bases and J by 4 bases, leaving 14 bases between them. Per germline, CDR1 LGHDT and CDR2 YNNKEL (reference sequence). The full variable domain, rest sourced from reference TRBV3-1 and TRBJ1-4, is DTAVSQTPKYLVTQMGNDKSIKCEQNLGHDTMYWYKQDSKKFLKIMFSYNNKELIINETVPNRFSPKSPDKAHLNLHINSLELGDSAVYFCASSQRGAGDNEKLFFGSGTQLSVL.